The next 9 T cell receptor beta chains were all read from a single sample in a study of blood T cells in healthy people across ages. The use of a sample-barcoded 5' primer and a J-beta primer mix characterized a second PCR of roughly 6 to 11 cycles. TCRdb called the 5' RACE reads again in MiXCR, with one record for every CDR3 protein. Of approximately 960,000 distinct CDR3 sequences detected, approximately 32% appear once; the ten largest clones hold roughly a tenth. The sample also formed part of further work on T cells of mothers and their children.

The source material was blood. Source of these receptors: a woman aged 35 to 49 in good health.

CDR3 coding DNA: TGCGCCAGCTGCTCCCGGACTAGCGGGGGAGAGGTGCAGTTCTTC. This gives the protein CASCSRTSGGEVQFF. This chain connects TRBV5-1 to TRBJ2-1; 13 nucleotides match TRBD2. The V gene's germline CDR1 is SGHRS and CDR2 YFSETQ. This CDR3 contains 15 residues. V lost 7 bases to trimming and J lost 12 bases; unmatched junction nucleotides: 13.

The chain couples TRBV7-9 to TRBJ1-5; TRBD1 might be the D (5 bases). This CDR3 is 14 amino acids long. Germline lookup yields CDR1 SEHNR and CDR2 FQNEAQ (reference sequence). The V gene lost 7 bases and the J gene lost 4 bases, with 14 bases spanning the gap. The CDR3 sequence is CASTFGGVNQPQHF. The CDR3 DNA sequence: TGTGCCAGCACCTTCGGAGGGGTTAATCAGCCCCAGCATTTT.

The CDR3 sequence is CASSSYSEPNEKLFF. DNA for the CDR3: TGTGCCAGCAGCTCTTACAGCGAGCCTAATGAAAAACTGTTTTTT. The rearrangement joins TRBV7-9 to TRBJ1-4, with no clear D. Per germline, CDR1 SEHNR and CDR2 FQNEAQ (reference sequence). The CDR3 runs 15 residues. Trimming removed 4 bases from V and 3 bases from J, with 12 bases in between.

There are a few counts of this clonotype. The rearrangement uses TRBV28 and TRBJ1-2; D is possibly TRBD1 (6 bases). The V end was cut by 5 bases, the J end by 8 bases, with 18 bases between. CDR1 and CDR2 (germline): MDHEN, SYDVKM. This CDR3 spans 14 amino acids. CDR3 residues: CASSKALGGRGYTF. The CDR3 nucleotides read TGTGCCAGCAGTAAGGCTCTGGGGGGGCGAGGCTACACCTTC.

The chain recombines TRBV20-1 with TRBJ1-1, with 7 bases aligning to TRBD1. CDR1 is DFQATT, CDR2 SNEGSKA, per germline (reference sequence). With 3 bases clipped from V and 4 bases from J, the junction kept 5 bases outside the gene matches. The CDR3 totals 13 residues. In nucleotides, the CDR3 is TGCAGTGCTAGGGACAGGCGATTCACTGAAGCTTTCTTT. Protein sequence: CSARDRRFTEAFF.

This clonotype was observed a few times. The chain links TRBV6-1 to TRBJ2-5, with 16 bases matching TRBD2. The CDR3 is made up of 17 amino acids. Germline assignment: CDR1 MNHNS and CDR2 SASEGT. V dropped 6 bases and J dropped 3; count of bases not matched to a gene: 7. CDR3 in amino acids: CASSPGLAGGLEETQYF. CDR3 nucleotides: TGTGCCAGCAGCCCGGGACTAGCGGGGGGGCTTGAAGAGACCCAGTACTTC.

CDR3 sequence (DNA): TGTGCCAGCACCTCGAGGACAGGGTGGATAGATACGCAGTATTTT. This codes for CASTSRTGWIDTQYF. The genes are TRBV2 and TRBJ2-3; TRBD1 agrees at 8 bases. The CDR3 has 15 amino acids. The ends lost 7 bases at V and 5 bases at J; junction bases unmatched: 11. Germline CDR1 is SNHLY and CDR2 is FYNNEI.

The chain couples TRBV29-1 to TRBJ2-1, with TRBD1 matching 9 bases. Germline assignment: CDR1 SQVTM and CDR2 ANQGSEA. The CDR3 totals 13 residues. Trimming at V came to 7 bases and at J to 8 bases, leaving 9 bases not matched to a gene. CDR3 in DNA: TGCAGCGCAGACAGGGGGATTCTGCATGAGCAGTTCTTC. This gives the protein CSADRGILHEQFF.

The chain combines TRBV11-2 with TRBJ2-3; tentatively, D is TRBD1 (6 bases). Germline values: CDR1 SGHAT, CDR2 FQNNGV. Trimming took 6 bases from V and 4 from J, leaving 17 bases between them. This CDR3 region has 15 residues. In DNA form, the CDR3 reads TGTGCCAGCAGTCTCACACAGGGTCTCCCAGATACGCAGTATTTT. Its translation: CASSLTQGLPDTQYF.